One sample yielded the 16 T cell receptor beta chains listed below, sequenced in a study of blood T cell repertoires in COVID-19. Repertoires were generated with immunoSEQ multiplex PCR, while TCRdb's copy carries only in-frame clones and drops some. The table includes under 350,000 clones, 85% detected once. What was sequenced was peripheral blood. Receptors were obtained from a human donor in a cohort sampled during active COVID-19.

The chain carries TRBV2 and TRBJ1-5; 7 bases line up with TRBD1. With V trimmed by 4 bases and J by 4 bases, 4 bases remained unmatched. Germline assignment: CDR1 SNHLY and CDR2 FYNNEI. The CDR3 loop spans 14 amino acids. The CDR3 loop is CASSVGTDNQPQHF. Here the CDR3 DNA reads TGTGCCAGCAGTGTCGGGACAGATAATCAGCCCCAGCATTTT.

The CDR3 DNA reads TGCGCCAGCAGCCCACGTTTCGCAGGGAGGAGGCAGCCCCAGCATTTT. Encoded protein: CASSPRFAGRRQPQHF. This chain links TRBV4-1 with TRBJ1-5, with D tentatively TRBD1 (5 bases). With 4 bases removed from V and 7 bases from J, the gap between germline ends came to 20 bases. Germline CDR1 and CDR2: MGHRA and YSYEKL. The CDR3 runs to 16 residues.

The V and J genes are TRBV6-9 and TRBJ2-5, with D uncertain. CDR3 size: 13 residues. Trimming stripped 4 bases from V and 1 base from J, with 7 bases between. The V gene's germline CDR1 is MNHGY and CDR2 SVAAGI. In nucleotides, the CDR3 is TGTGCCAGCAGTTTAGAAACCCAAGAGACCCAGTACTTC. Amino acid sequence: CASSLETQETQYF.

This clone was picked up a small number of times. This chain links TRBV5-5 with TRBJ1-6, with a weak D call TRBD1 (6 bases). Trimming removed 1 base from V and 8 bases from J, with 13 bases in between. Germline CDR1 is SGHKS and CDR2 is YYEKEE (reference sequence). This CDR3 comprises 15 residues. The CDR3 protein is CASSLSGEIYSPLHF. The CDR3 region has the DNA TGTGCCAGCAGCTTGTCAGGGGAGATCTATTCACCCCTCCACTTT. The entire variable domain, with the rest obtained from reference TRBV5-5 and TRBJ1-6, is as follows: DAGVTQSPTHLIKTRGQQVTLRCSPISGHKSVSWYQQVLGQGPQFIFQYYEKEERGRGNFPDRFSARQFPNYSSELNVNALLLGDSALYLCASSLSGEIYSPLHFGNGTRLTVT.

V and J are TRBV9 and TRBJ1-1; D unresolved. The length of the CDR3 is 13 residues. Germline-derived CDR1 and CDR2 are SGDLS and YYNGEE. The V end was cut by 5 bases, the J end by 0 bases, with 8 bases between. Here the CDR3 DNA reads TGTGCCAGCAGAGAAACTATGAACACTGAAGCTTTCTTT. Translation: CASRETMNTEAFF.

The chain employs TRBV6-1 and TRBJ2-5; D is ambiguous. Deletions cut 0 bases from V and 7 bases from J, with 6 bases between. From germline, CDR1 is MNHNS and CDR2 SASEGT. The CDR3 extends over 12 amino acids. This chain's CDR3 is CASSEARATQYF. Here the CDR3 DNA reads TGTGCCAGCAGTGAAGCGCGAGCGACCCAGTACTTC.

In DNA, the CDR3 is TGTGCCAGCACCATACACTCTGGGGCCAACGTCCTGACTTTC. Translating gives CASTIHSGANVLTF. This chain joins TRBV7-2 and TRBJ2-6; D gene uncertain. The CDR3 totals 14 residues. V lost 7 bases, J lost 0 bases, and 7 bases lay in between. Germline V gives CDR1 SGHTA, CDR2 FQGNSA.

This clone was detected once. This chain uses TRBV18 with TRBJ1-6, with D possibly TRBD1 on 6 matching bases. The CDR3 sequence is 16 residues long. V was cut by 4 bases and J by 9 bases, with 19 bases left in between. Germline V gene lookup returns CDR1 KGHSH and CDR2 LQKENI. This CDR3 reads CASSQAQGSVGSPLHF. CDR3 DNA sequence: TGTGCCAGCTCACAAGCACAGGGTAGTGTTGGTTCACCCCTCCACTTT.

The chain is built from TRBV11-3 and TRBJ2-7, with D possibly being TRBD1 (5 bases). V gave up 1 base and J gave up 2 bases, with 9 bases separating them. In germline, CDR1 is SGHNT, CDR2 YENEEA. The CDR3 sequence is 14 residues long. CDR3 in amino acids: CASSLGGSPYEQYF. CDR3 in DNA: TGTGCCAGCAGCTTAGGGGGCAGTCCCTACGAGCAGTACTTC.

This clone was seen a handful of times. The CDR3 protein is CASSVASVTEAFF. CDR3 bases: TGTGCCAGCAGCGTAGCCTCGGTGACTGAAGCTTTCTTT. This chain joins TRBV9 and TRBJ1-1; D unresolved. This CDR3 is built from 13 residues. Trimming took 0 bases from V and 5 from J, leaving 8 bases between them. Germline values: CDR1 SGDLS, CDR2 YYNGEE.

In this sample, this clone turned up once. The rearrangement joins TRBV11-2 to TRBJ1-2; TRBD1 matches at 9 bases. CDR1 and CDR2 from the germline V gene are SGHAT and FQNNGV. Trimming cost V 5 bases and J 9 bases; bases outside gene matches: 10. CDR3 length equals 14 residues. CDR3 loop: CASSGHRGQIRYTF. The CDR3 DNA is TGTGCCAGCAGCGGGCACAGGGGGCAGATTCGCTACACCTTC.

The V gene is TRBV11-1, the J gene TRBJ1-2, with D perhaps TRBD1 (6 bases). Trimming took off 5 bases at V and 3 bases at J, with 16 bases between the two ends. Germline CDR1 and CDR2: SGHAT and FQDESV (reference sequence). The CDR3 has 15 residues. CDR3 region: CASSRDIETHYGYTF. In DNA, the CDR3 is TGTGCCAGCAGCAGGGACATCGAAACCCACTATGGCTACACCTTC.

The chain recombines TRBV12-5 with TRBJ1-6; TRBD1 aligns across 9 bases. This CDR3 has 19 residues. Germline CDR1 is LGHNT and CDR2 is FRNRAP. Germline trimming cut 0 bases from V and 9 bases from J; bases unmatched to any gene: 15. The CDR3 spells CASGLVTLGQGGRSSPLHF. CDR3 nucleotides: TGTGCTAGTGGTTTGGTAACTTTGGGACAGGGAGGGCGGAGTTCACCCCTCCACTTT.

The chain joins TRBV19 to TRBJ2-5; D gene ambiguous. The CDR3 contains 14 residues. The V and J ends lost 0 bases and 5 bases respectively, with 10 bases between them. CDR1 LNHDA and CDR2 SQIVND come from the germline V gene (reference sequence). Written as DNA, the CDR3 is TGTGCCAGTAGTATAGAAGGAGCGAGGGAGACCCAGTACTTC. It is translated as CASSIEGARETQYF.

This chain uses TRBV2 with TRBJ1-5, with a tentative D call TRBD1 (5 bases). Germline lookup yields CDR1 SNHLY and CDR2 FYNNEI. The V end lost 7 bases, the J end lost 6 bases, and 13 bases lay between the germline ends. This CDR3 contains 13 residues. CDR3 DNA sequence: TGTGCCAGCACGCTTCAGGGCATTCAGCCCCAGCATTTT. Protein sequence: CASTLQGIQPQHF. Variable domain in full (rest from reference TRBV2 and TRBJ1-5): EPEVTQTPSHQVTQMGQEVILRCVPISNHLYFYWYRQILGQKVEFLVSFYNNEISEKSEIFDDQFSVERPDGSNFTLKIRSTKLEDSAMYFCASTLQGIQPQHFGDGTRLSIL.

V and J are TRBV27 and TRBJ2-5, with D possibly matching TRBD2 (6 bases). The CDR3 is made up of 17 amino acids. Per the germline V gene, CDR1 is MNHEY and CDR2 is SMNVEV (reference sequence). V was clipped by 5 bases and J by 4 bases, with 23 bases between them. DNA of the CDR3: TGTGCCAGCAGTCCCAGTTTAGCGGAATACCTAGGAGAGACCCAGTACTTC. Encoded protein: CASSPSLAEYLGETQYF.